This is a list of T cell receptor beta chains from one sample in a study of T cell changes during pregnancy in multiple sclerosis. Sequencing used immunoSEQ multiplex PCR; TCRdb keeps in-frame clones, though not all of them. The sample has roughly 69,000 clones; just over 90% are singletons. The sample in question was peripheral blood, obtained after pregnancy. The receptor source for this set is a female donor with multiple sclerosis, enrolled in a pregnancy study. The CDR3 runs from the conserved cysteine through the conserved F or W. The D gene is left open where the match is weak. The listing skips clone size in some rows; elsewhere it reads once, few, many or a size class.

V gene	J gene	D gene	clone size	CDR3 protein	CDR3 DNA
TRBV18	TRBJ1-2	NA	NA	CASSPSQENYGYTF	TGTGCCAGCTCACCATCGCAAGAGAACTATGGCTACACCTTC
TRBV7-2	TRBJ1-2	NA	NA	CASSLGRVDYGYTF	TGTGCCAGCAGCTTAGGCAGGGTTGACTATGGCTACACCTTC
TRBV10-2	TRBJ2-7	NA	NA	CASSLPSGGGKTYEQYF	TGCGCCAGCAGCCTACCCTCGGGTGGCGGTAAAACCTACGAGCAGTACTTC
TRBV28	TRBJ1-1	NA	NA	CASSLTSASGEAFF	TGTGCCAGCAGTCTAACAAGCGCCTCTGGTGAAGCTTTCTTT
TRBV6-1	TRBJ2-7	NA	NA	CASRTASREQYF	TGTGCCAGCAGGACGGCCTCGAGGGAGCAGTACTTC
TRBV6-5	TRBJ2-7	TRBD2	NA	CASSSTSGSYEQYF	TGTGCCAGCAGTTCGACTAGCGGGAGCTACGAGCAGTACTTC
TRBV6-6	TRBJ2-7	NA	NA	CASSYPPQVLTYEQYF	TGTGCCAGCAGTTACCCGCCGCAGGTGCTAACCTACGAGCAGTACTTC
TRBV5-4	TRBJ2-7	TRBD2	NA	CASSLGGTSGRYEQYF	TGTGCCAGCAGCTTGGGAGGGACTAGCGGGAGATACGAGCAGTACTTC
TRBV6-5	TRBJ1-2	TRBD1	NA	CATNGQGGGYTF	TGTGCCACTAACGGACAGGGGGGTGGCTACACCTTC
TRBV13	TRBJ2-7	NA	NA	CASSLGTPDEQYF	TGTGCCAGCAGCTTAGGGACACCCGACGAGCAGTACTTC
TRBV5-1	TRBJ2-7	TRBD2	NA	CASSFGLELEQYF	TGCGCCAGCAGCTTCGGACTAGAACTCGAGCAGTACTTC
TRBV25-1	TRBJ2-3	TRBD2	NA	CASSQLGLAGDHTQYF	TGTGCCAGCAGTCAATTGGGACTAGCGGGAGATCACACGCAGTATTTT
TRBV7-2	TRBJ1-4	TRBD1	few	CASSSGDRVSEKLFF	TGTGCCAGCAGCTCGGGGGACAGGGTCAGTGAAAAACTGTTTTTT
TRBV19	TRBJ2-3	NA	NA	CASSFPTGYTDTQYF	TGTGCCAGTAGTTTTCCGACTGGATACACAGATACGCAGTATTTT
TRBV4-3	TRBJ2-1	NA	NA	CASSQDRGFEQFF	TGCGCCAGCAGCCAAGATAGGGGTTTCGAGCAGTTCTTC
TRBV6-6	TRBJ2-7	TRBD2	NA	CASTVTSGRAYEQYF	TGTGCCAGCACCGTAACTAGCGGGAGGGCCTACGAGCAGTACTTC
TRBV10-1	TRBJ2-7	TRBD2	NA	CASSEGLAGPYEQYF	TGCGCCAGCAGTGAGGGACTAGCGGGACCCTACGAGCAGTACTTC
TRBV9	TRBJ2-2	NA	NA	CASSVSGGNTGELFF	TGTGCCAGCAGTGTGAGCGGAGGAAACACCGGGGAGCTGTTTTTT
TRBV7-9	TRBJ1-2	NA	NA	CASSLDWTEANYGYTF	TGTGCCAGCAGCTTAGATTGGACAGAAGCTAACTATGGCTACACCTTC
TRBV28	TRBJ1-4	TRBD1	NA	CASSLRGRPNEKLFF	TGTGCCAGCAGTTTGAGGGGGCGGCCTAATGAAAAACTGTTTTTT
TRBV5-4	TRBJ1-6	TRBD1	NA	CASSLGQGVRNSPLHF	TGTGCCAGCAGCTTGGGGCAGGGGGTAAGGAATTCACCCCTCCACTTT
TRBV7-9	TRBJ2-5	TRBD2	NA	CASSLDLAGAQETQYF	TGTGCCAGCAGCTTAGACCTAGCGGGAGCACAAGAGACCCAGTACTTC
TRBV4-2	TRBJ2-1	TRBD2	NA	CASSQTSGGWDEQFF	TGTGCCAGCAGCCAAACTAGCGGGGGGTGGGATGAGCAGTTCTTC
TRBV15	TRBJ1-3	NA	NA	CATSILMGPGNTIYF	TGTGCCACCAGCATCCTTATGGGGCCTGGAAACACCATATATTTT
TRBV5-1	TRBJ2-1	NA	NA	CASSLNKGLYNEQFF	TGCGCCAGCAGCTTGAACAAGGGGTTATACAATGAGCAGTTCTTC
TRBV6-6	TRBJ2-1	NA	NA	CASSYIGTGHEQFF	TGTGCCAGCAGTTACATCGGGACTGGCCATGAGCAGTTCTTC
TRBV9	TRBJ1-1	TRBD1	NA	CASSLRQGETEAFF	TGTGCCAGCAGCCTTCGACAGGGGGAGACTGAAGCTTTCTTT
TRBV11-2	TRBJ2-7	TRBD1	NA	CASSRDRGVSYEQYF	TGTGCCAGCAGCAGGGACAGGGGGGTCTCCTACGAGCAGTACTTC
TRBV5-1	TRBJ2-5	NA	NA	CASSTTRDWKETQYF	TGCGCCAGCAGCACGACCCGGGACTGGAAAGAGACCCAGTACTTC
TRBV19	TRBJ1-5	NA	NA	CASSISVNQPQHF	TGTGCCAGTAGTATCAGTGTCAATCAGCCCCAGCATTTT
TRBV5-1	TRBJ2-7	NA	NA	CASSLSTDNSYEQYF	TGCGCCAGCAGCTTGTCGACGGACAATTCCTACGAGCAGTACTTC
TRBV5-1	TRBJ2-7	TRBD2	medium-sized	CASSLYGRAQDEQYF	TGCGCCAGCAGCTTGTATGGGAGGGCCCAGGACGAGCAGTACTTC
TRBV5-1	TRBJ2-3	TRBD2	once	CASSLGTSGRPDTQYF	TGCGCCAGCAGCTTGGGGACTAGCGGGAGACCAGATACGCAGTATTTT
TRBV27	TRBJ2-1	TRBD2	NA	CASKASGSAKLGEQFF	TGTGCCAGCAAAGCTAGCGGGAGCGCGAAGTTGGGTGAGCAGTTCTTC
TRBV5-1	TRBJ2-1	NA	NA	CASSLGSVAATYNEQFF	TGCGCCAGCAGCCTGGGGAGCGTAGCTGCAACCTACAATGAGCAGTTCTTC
TRBV4-1	TRBJ1-3	NA	once	CASSQGHSGNTIYF	TGCGCCAGCAGCCAAGGACACTCTGGAAACACCATATATTTT
TRBV6-5	TRBJ1-1	NA	NA	CASSYSQGTEAFF	TGTGCCAGCAGTTACTCGCAGGGAACTGAAGCTTTCTTT
TRBV28	TRBJ2-7	NA	NA	CASSLNTYEQYF	TGTGCCAGCAGTTTAAACACCTACGAGCAGTACTTC
TRBV5-6	TRBJ2-6	NA	NA	CASSPYSGANVLTF	TGTGCCAGCAGCCCCTACAGTGGGGCCAACGTCCTGACTTTC
TRBV11-2	TRBJ2-1	NA	NA	CASSFVGSSYNEQFF	TGTGCCAGCAGCTTCGTGGGGAGCTCCTACAATGAGCAGTTCTTC
TRBV10-1	TRBJ1-3	NA	NA	CASSPGNTIYF	TGCGCCAGCAGCCCGGGGAACACCATATATTTT
TRBV30	TRBJ1-3	NA	NA	CAWSQGKGNTIYF	TGTGCCTGGAGTCAGGGGAAGGGAAACACCATATATTTT
TRBV5-5	TRBJ1-3	TRBD1	NA	CASSPGQSSGNTIYF	TGTGCCAGCAGCCCGGGACAGTCCTCTGGAAACACCATATATTTT
TRBV11-1	TRBJ2-5	TRBD1	NA	CASSLLKGGAETQYF	TGTGCCAGCAGCCTCCTTAAAGGGGGCGCAGAGACCCAGTACTTC
TRBV6-6	TRBJ1-3	NA	once	CASSAGNGNTIYF	TGTGCCAGCAGCGCAGGGAACGGAAACACCATATATTTT
TRBV28	TRBJ1-2	TRBD1	NA	CASSSGQGAYGYTF	TGTGCCAGCAGTTCAGGACAGGGGGCTTATGGCTACACCTTC
TRBV14	TRBJ1-3	TRBD1	NA	CASSRTGGLIDGNTIYF	TGTGCCAGCAGCCGGACAGGGGGCTTAATCGACGGTAACACCATATATTTT
TRBV28	TRBJ1-2	TRBD1	once	CASRSGQGLAGYTF	TGTGCCAGCAGGTCCGGACAGGGCTTAGCTGGCTACACCTTC
TRBV28	TRBJ2-5	NA	NA	CASSSERTSVQETQYF	TGTGCCAGCAGTTCTGAGAGGACATCCGTACAAGAGACCCAGTACTTC
TRBV7-2	TRBJ1-1	TRBD1	NA	CASKTGRNTEAFF	TGTGCCAGCAAGACAGGGAGGAACACTGAAGCTTTCTTT
TRBV27	TRBJ1-6	TRBD1	NA	CASSPDRGHGSPLHF	TGTGCCAGCAGTCCGGACAGGGGGCACGGTTCACCCCTCCACTTT
TRBV5-1	TRBJ2-1	NA	NA	CASSLAAAGGFNEQFF	TGCGCCAGCAGCTTGGCCGCGGCAGGGGGGTTCAATGAGCAGTTCTTC
TRBV7-9	TRBJ1-5	TRBD1	NA	CASSLAYRGRTQPQHF	TGTGCCAGCAGCTTAGCGTACAGGGGGCGAACTCAGCCCCAGCATTTT